This TCR beta chain was obtained from a study of shared clonotypes between healthy human individuals. Study-wide context: Donor composition was a couple of women and a few men, aged 18 to 49.

Sequenced by immunoSEQ multiplex PCR; TCRdb stores in-frame clones only, minus some. The sample contains 2 million to 2.5 million clones, over 90% of which appear only once. A word on this clone: No antigen is known for it.

Study findings and constraints: Genetic and exposure-history diversity was limited by the few donors. The study found lower generation probabilities in non-shared clonotypes than in those shared by all four donors.

There are 17 residues in the CDR3. CDR1 is MNHNS and CDR2 is SASEGT in the germline V gene. After removal of 3 bases from V and 5 bases from J, the junction contained 14 bases not matched to a gene. Negatively enriched CD4+ T cells were divided by CD45RA into naive and memory. Sequenced input: naive CD4+ T cells from PBMCs. Indicated subset: CD45RA+ positively selected. The TCR was taken from a man younger than 35 in good health. Some clones in this sample may be carry-over from other donors' samples. This chain connects TRBV6-1 to TRBJ2-3, with TRBD1 matching over 7 bases. The CDR3 sequence is CASSESTRQGIGDTQYF. The DNA of the CDR3 is TGTGCCAGCAGTGAGTCCACCCGACAGGGAATAGGAGATACGCAGTATTTT.